This T cell receptor beta chain derives from a study of Ad26.COV2.S vaccination and SARS-CoV-2 variants. As for the study in general: Sample donor was a member of the COV1001 Ad26.COV2.S trial arm. Study findings and constraints: Measurements of TCR breadth and depth may have given underestimates of the total T cell responses.

This CDR3 is built from 12 residues. With 4 bases removed from V and 9 bases from J, the gap between germline ends came to 10 bases. CDR1 and CDR2 (germline): SGHNT, YENEEA. Some clones are missing from TCRdb's copy, which holds only in-frame ones; the method was immunoSEQ multiplex PCR. The data show 300,000 to 350,000 clones, 88% seen once. Of note for this clone: Antigen: not known.

Treatment indicated: approximately 18 received Ad26.COV2.S at low or high dose, single or two shots; roughly five received placebo; per-sample allocation not given. Vaccine and placebo recipients were sampled on day 63 after the first injection. The administered vaccine (an Ad26 vector) expressed Wuhan-strain SARS-CoV-2 spike. The genes are TRBV11-3 and TRBJ2-1; D might be TRBD1 (6 bases). Source: peripheral blood, taken in a trial of Ad26.COV2.S vaccine versus placebo. The source is a person between 18 and 65 years old who received the Ad26.COV2.S COVID-19 vaccine or a placebo. The CDR3 region is CASSYGTSEQFF. For the CDR3, the DNA is TGTGCCAGCAGCTACGGGACAAGTGAGCAGTTCTTC.